These T cell receptor beta chains were read from a single sample in a study of metastatic and nonmetastatic thyroid tumors. Through MiXCR, TCRdb re-clonotyped the PCR reads. The sample carries around 34,000 clones, about a fifth recorded once. The sample was tumor tissue. The receptors come from a male donor with papillary thyroid cancer or a benign thyroid nodule (not recorded which). Some clones in this sample may be carry-over from other donors' samples. CDR3s include the opening cysteine and the closing phenylalanine or tryptophan. Fields, in order: CDR3 DNA, CDR3 protein, clone size, V gene, J gene, D gene. A D gene is named only where the DNA matches it firmly. Expanded clones are given a class, and other clones once, few, many or no size at all.

CDR3 DNA: TGTGCCAGCAGCTTAACTAGCGGGAGGGCAGATACGCAGTATTTT
CDR3 protein: CASSLTSGRADTQYF
clone size: many
V gene: TRBV7-2
J gene: TRBJ2-3
D gene: TRBD2

CDR3 DNA: TGTGCCAGCAGAATCCGGGACATTGATCAGCCCCAGCATTTT
CDR3 protein: CASRIRDIDQPQHF
clone size: many
V gene: TRBV28
J gene: TRBJ1-5
D gene: NA

CDR3 DNA: TGTGCCAGCAGTTCACCAGGACTAGCGGACGAGCAGTACTTC
CDR3 protein: CASSSPGLADEQYF
clone size: few
V gene: TRBV12-3/TRBV12-4
J gene: TRBJ2-7
D gene: TRBD2

CDR3 DNA: TGTGCCAGCAGATTGTCCTACGAGCAGTACTTC
CDR3 protein: CASRLSYEQYF
clone size: NA
V gene: TRBV7-9
J gene: TRBJ2-7
D gene: NA

CDR3 DNA: TGTGCCAGCATTGAAACCCCCGGATCTATCGGGAGCTACGAGCAGTACTTC
CDR3 protein: CASIETPGSIGSYEQYF
clone size: NA
V gene: TRBV6-1
J gene: TRBJ2-7
D gene: NA

CDR3 DNA: TGTGCCAGCAGGGGCGGGAACTACAATGAGCAGTTCTTC
CDR3 protein: CASRGGNYNEQFF
clone size: many
V gene: TRBV12-3/TRBV12-4
J gene: TRBJ2-1
D gene: NA

CDR3 DNA: TGTGCCAGCAGCCAAGGACAGGGGAATGATGGCTACACCTTC
CDR3 protein: CASSQGQGNDGYTF
clone size: many
V gene: TRBV3-1
J gene: TRBJ1-2
D gene: TRBD1

CDR3 DNA: TGTGCCAGCAGTTCCTTTGGACTAGCGGTTGTTCAGGTCTACGAGCAGTACTTC
CDR3 protein: CASSSFGLAVVQVYEQYF
clone size: few
V gene: TRBV6-2/TRBV6-3
J gene: TRBJ2-7
D gene: TRBD2

CDR3 DNA: TGTGCCAGTAGTGGCCTGCCGGGAGGGAACACTGAAGCTTTCTTT
CDR3 protein: CASSGLPGGNTEAFF
clone size: medium-sized
V gene: TRBV19
J gene: TRBJ1-1
D gene: NA

CDR3 DNA: TGTGCCAGCAGTTTTCGGCGGAACACTGAAGCTTTCTTT
CDR3 protein: CASSFRRNTEAFF
clone size: many
V gene: TRBV27
J gene: TRBJ1-1
D gene: NA

CDR3 DNA: TGTGCCAGCAGCCATGTTGGAGGGGAGGGAGAAAAACTGTTTTTT
CDR3 protein: CASSHVGGEGEKLFF
clone size: many
V gene: TRBV3-1
J gene: TRBJ1-4
D gene: NA

CDR3 DNA: TGTGCCAGCAGTTTAGGGGGACTAGCGATCAATGAGCAGTTCTTC
CDR3 protein: CASSLGGLAINEQFF
clone size: many
V gene: TRBV27
J gene: TRBJ2-1
D gene: TRBD2

CDR3 DNA: TGTGCCGGTAGGTCTATGGGGGCCGTGCAAGAGACCCAGTACTTC
CDR3 protein: CAGRSMGAVQETQYF
clone size: NA
V gene: TRBV19
J gene: TRBJ2-5
D gene: NA

CDR3 DNA: TGCAGTGCTAGAGATTGGAACAGGGTGGTATACAATGAGCAGTTCTTC
CDR3 protein: CSARDWNRVVYNEQFF
clone size: NA
V gene: TRBV20-1
J gene: TRBJ2-1
D gene: NA

CDR3 DNA: TGTGCCAGCAGTGACAGGGAGAACACTGAAGCTTTCTTT
CDR3 protein: CASSDRENTEAFF
clone size: NA
V gene: TRBV6-1
J gene: TRBJ1-1
D gene: NA

CDR3 DNA: TGCGCCAGCAGCTTGTTCTATACGCAGTATTTT
CDR3 protein: CASSLFYTQYF
clone size: many
V gene: TRBV5-1
J gene: TRBJ2-3
D gene: NA

CDR3 DNA: TGTGCCTGGAGGGATAAGACAGGGGATAGGGAAAAACTGTTTTTT
CDR3 protein: CAWRDKTGDREKLFF
clone size: many
V gene: TRBV30
J gene: TRBJ1-4
D gene: TRBD1

CDR3 DNA: TGTGCCAGCAGCTTAGGGAGGGGGCGGACCCGCACAGATACGCAGTATTTT
CDR3 protein: CASSLGRGRTRTDTQYF
clone size: many
V gene: TRBV7-8
J gene: TRBJ2-3
D gene: NA

CDR3 DNA: TGTGCCAGCAGTCCGCAAGCGGGAGAGATTCATGAGCAGTTCTTC
CDR3 protein: CASSPQAGEIHEQFF
clone size: few
V gene: TRBV27
J gene: TRBJ2-1
D gene: TRBD2

CDR3 DNA: TGCAGTGCTAGTGGTAGGAGAGATTCACCCCTCCACTTT
CDR3 protein: CSASGRRDSPLHF
clone size: NA
V gene: TRBV20-1
J gene: TRBJ1-6
D gene: NA

CDR3 DNA: TGTGCCTGGAGGCAGGACAGCCGCTATGGCTACACCTTC
CDR3 protein: CAWRQDSRYGYTF
clone size: NA
V gene: TRBV30
J gene: TRBJ1-2
D gene: NA

CDR3 DNA: TGTGCCAGCACCCGAACAAGGGGCCCCTACGAGCAGTACTTC
CDR3 protein: CASTRTRGPYEQYF
clone size: many
V gene: TRBV3-1
J gene: TRBJ2-7
D gene: NA

CDR3 DNA: TGCGCCAGCAGCCACGACGGGGGTTGTCGGTACTTC
CDR3 protein: CASSHDGGCRYF
clone size: NA
V gene: TRBV4-3
J gene: TRBJ2-7
D gene: NA

CDR3 DNA: TGTGCCAGCAGTTTGGGGGGCCCTAGGAGAGATGAGCAGTTCTTC
CDR3 protein: CASSLGGPRRDEQFF
clone size: NA
V gene: TRBV27
J gene: TRBJ2-1
D gene: NA

CDR3 DNA: TGTGCCAGCAGCTTAGGAGGGGCCCAAGAGACCCAGTACTTC
CDR3 protein: CASSLGGAQETQYF
clone size: many
V gene: TRBV7-9
J gene: TRBJ2-5
D gene: NA

CDR3 DNA: TGTGCCAGCAGCTTAGTGTCAGGGGCGAATGAAGCTTTCTTT
CDR3 protein: CASSLVSGANEAFF
clone size: NA
V gene: TRBV7-9
J gene: TRBJ1-1
D gene: NA

CDR3 DNA: TGCGCCAGCAGGTTAAAAGGGACTACGTACAATGAGCAGTTCTTC
CDR3 protein: CASRLKGTTYNEQFF
clone size: NA
V gene: TRBV5-1
J gene: TRBJ2-1
D gene: TRBD2

CDR3 DNA: TGTGCCAGCAGTTTTGGGCAGCGCGAAAAACTGTTTTTT
CDR3 protein: CASSFGQREKLFF
clone size: many
V gene: TRBV28
J gene: TRBJ1-4
D gene: NA

CDR3 DNA: TGTGCCAGTAGTATAAAGCGGGTAACAGATACGCAGTATTTT
CDR3 protein: CASSIKRVTDTQYF
clone size: many
V gene: TRBV19
J gene: TRBJ2-3
D gene: NA

CDR3 DNA: TGCGCCAGCAGTCAGCGGGGGACAGAAGTTTCGGGCAATCAGCCCCAGCATTTT
CDR3 protein: CASSQRGTEVSGNQPQHF
clone size: NA
V gene: TRBV4-1
J gene: TRBJ1-5
D gene: TRBD1

CDR3 DNA: TGTGCCAGCAGTACGGTAGGAGAAAAACTGTTTTTT
CDR3 protein: CASSTVGEKLFF
clone size: many
V gene: TRBV6-2/TRBV6-3
J gene: TRBJ1-4
D gene: NA

CDR3 DNA: TGTGCCAGCACTCCGGGACAGGTGGTCTCAGCCTTCTTT
CDR3 protein: CASTPGQVVSAFF
clone size: NA
V gene: TRBV6-2/TRBV6-3
J gene: TRBJ1-1
D gene: TRBD1

CDR3 DNA: TGCGCCAGCAAGGGGAGTGGATTGAACACCGGGGAGCTGTTTTTT
CDR3 protein: CASKGSGLNTGELFF
clone size: NA
V gene: TRBV25-1
J gene: TRBJ2-2
D gene: NA

CDR3 DNA: TGTGCCAGCAGCCGTACCGCGTGGAGGGGCGCCTCCTACGAGCAGTACTTC
CDR3 protein: CASSRTAWRGASYEQYF
clone size: medium-sized
V gene: TRBV6-2/TRBV6-3
J gene: TRBJ2-7
D gene: NA

CDR3 DNA: TGCAGTGCTCTGGGACTAGCAATAGATACGCAGTATTTT
CDR3 protein: CSALGLAIDTQYF
clone size: NA
V gene: TRBV20-1
J gene: TRBJ2-3
D gene: TRBD2

CDR3 DNA: TGTGCCAGCAGTACTAGCCGACAGGGAAATGGTGGCTACACCTTC
CDR3 protein: CASSTSRQGNGGYTF
clone size: many
V gene: TRBV28
J gene: TRBJ1-2
D gene: TRBD1

CDR3 DNA: TGTGCCAGCATCACGGCTCAGCGAGAAGCTTTCTTT
CDR3 protein: CASITAQREAFF
clone size: many
V gene: TRBV28
J gene: TRBJ1-1
D gene: NA

CDR3 DNA: TGTGCCAGTTCCCGGGACAGGGAAACCAAAAACATTCAGTACTTC
CDR3 protein: CASSRDRETKNIQYF
clone size: NA
V gene: TRBV2
J gene: TRBJ2-4
D gene: TRBD1

CDR3 DNA: TGTGCCAGCAGTGACTCGAGCCATAGCGGGGGTGCAGATACGCAGTATTTT
CDR3 protein: CASSDSSHSGGADTQYF
clone size: few
V gene: TRBV6-4
J gene: TRBJ2-3
D gene: TRBD2

CDR3 DNA: TGTGCCATCAGTGAAGGTTTCGGGACAGGGATGGGTTCACCCCTCCACTTT
CDR3 protein: CAISEGFGTGMGSPLHF
clone size: many
V gene: TRBV10-3
J gene: TRBJ1-6
D gene: TRBD1

CDR3 DNA: TGTGCCTGGAGAAAGGGGGCGGAAAAACTGTTTTTT
CDR3 protein: CAWRKGAEKLFF
clone size: many
V gene: TRBV30
J gene: TRBJ1-4
D gene: TRBD1

CDR3 DNA: TGTGCCAGCACCTGGGTAGCCAGCACAGATACGCAGTGTTTT
CDR3 protein: CASTWVASTDTQCF
clone size: NA
V gene: TRBV7-2
J gene: TRBJ2-3
D gene: NA

CDR3 DNA: TGTGCCAGCAGCTTGACTGGCCGTGAGCAGTTCTTC
CDR3 protein: CASSLTGREQFF
clone size: NA
V gene: TRBV5-5
J gene: TRBJ2-1
D gene: NA

CDR3 DNA: TGCAGTGCTAGAGAGGGCCCGAGTGAGCAGTTCTTC
CDR3 protein: CSAREGPSEQFF
clone size: NA
V gene: TRBV20-1
J gene: TRBJ2-1
D gene: NA

CDR3 DNA: TGCAGTGCTAGCCGCAGGGGGCGTATAGAGACCCAGTACTTC
CDR3 protein: CSASRRGRIETQYF
clone size: many
V gene: TRBV20-1
J gene: TRBJ2-5
D gene: TRBD1